This T cell receptor (beta chain) was retrieved from a study of sequential checkpoint blockade in melanoma. Whole-study context: Patients were randomized 1:1 to nivolumab-then-ipilimumab or ipilimumab-then-nivolumab first-line. Maintenance nivolumab came after either treatment sequence.

Germline V gene data show CDR1 as SGDLS and CDR2 as YYNGEE. Trimming took 8 bases from V and 0 from J, leaving 12 bases between them. The CDR3 runs to 14 residues. Treatment denoted: randomized to nivolumab then ipilimumab (arm A) or the reverse (arm B). No patient had prior DNA-damaging chemotherapy. From thawed PBMCs, live CD3+CD8+ cells negative for CD19 and CD56 were sorted. Here immunoSEQ multiplex PCR was the method, and the copy in TCRdb shows in-frame clones only, minus some. The profile shows under 20,000 clones, roughly 66% of them singletons. The material was CD8+ T cells sorted from blood (inferred from file names), obtained from a patient given nivolumab and ipilimumab in sequence. V usage is TRBV9 and J usage is TRBJ1-3; possibly TRBD1 for D (6 bases). This clonotype originated in a human donor with melanoma. CDR3 residues: CASSETGSGNTIYF. CDR3 bases: TGTGCCAGTTCAGAGACAGGCTCTGGAAACACCATATATTTT.